One sample yielded the 31 T cell receptor beta chains listed below, sequenced in a study of shared clonotypes between healthy human individuals. Produced via immunoSEQ multiplex PCR; TCRdb's table is partial and in-frame only. The sample contains over 400,000 clones, roughly 80% of which appear only once. Input material: PBMCs. The source is a woman between 40 and 55 years old in good health. Some clones in this sample may be carry-over from other donors' samples.

V gene TRBV28 combines with J gene TRBJ2-7; D possibly matches TRBD1 or TRBD2 (5 bases each). There are 15 residues in the CDR3. Germline values: CDR1 MDHEN, CDR2 SYDVKM. The V gene lost 10 bases and the J gene lost 2 bases, with 21 bases spanning the gap. The CDR3 nucleotides read TGTGCCACCCCCCGGACGGGGCCCCATCCCTACGAGCAGTACTTC. Protein sequence: CATPRTGPHPYEQYF.

This clone was observed once. The CDR3 sequence is CASSFGTGGFGYTF. CDR3 DNA: TGCGCCAGCAGCTTTGGGACAGGGGGGTTTGGCTACACCTTC. This sequence joins TRBV5-1 and TRBJ1-2, with 11 bases lining up with TRBD1. J lost 7 bases, V lost 2 bases, and 4 bases had no gene match. The CDR3 is made up of 14 amino acids. The germline gives CDR1 SGHRS, CDR2 YFSETQ.

This clone has just a few counts. The rearrangement uses TRBV7-9 and TRBJ1-2, with TRBD1 matching over 8 bases. The CDR3 has 15 residues. In germline, CDR1 is SEHNR, CDR2 FQNEAQ (reference sequence). V shed 3 bases and J 6 bases; nucleotides not matched to a gene: 9. This CDR3 is CASSFLSGTGDGYTF. CDR3 nucleotides: TGTGCCAGCAGCTTCCTCTCCGGGACAGGAGATGGCTACACCTTC.

Comment on this clone: A far more abundant clone sits one base away, making this likely a read error. The sample carries other DNA sequences with the same CDR3. The rearrangement joins TRBV7-6 to TRBJ2-3; D ambiguous. Deletions cut 4 bases from V and 2 bases from J, with 7 bases between. CDR1 is SGHVS and CDR2 is FNYEAQ in the germline V gene. The CDR3 is 13 residues long. This CDR3 reads CASSSPFTDTQYF. The CDR3 DNA is TGTGCCAGCAGCTCTCCCTTCACAGATACGCAGTATTTT.

J is TRBJ2-5 and V is TRBV29-1, with D tentatively TRBD1 (5 bases). Germline assignment: CDR1 SQVTM and CDR2 ANQGSEA. V lost 4 bases and J 5 bases, leaving 14 bases between the germline ends. There are 13 residues in the CDR3. CDR3 loop: CSVVKGAGETQYF. CDR3 coding DNA: TGCAGCGTTGTGAAAGGGGCTGGCGAGACCCAGTACTTC.

Note on this clone: A far larger clone is just one base off, so this is likely a read error. The sample contains more than one DNA sequence encoding this CDR3. The chain has TRBV29-1 and TRBJ2-3; TRBD1 aligns across 8 bases. V was clipped by 3 bases and J by 1 base; unmatched bases: 3. This CDR3 comprises 14 residues. Germline V CDR1 and CDR2: SQVTM, ANQGSEA. CDR3 protein: CSVDRGLGTDTQYF. In DNA, the CDR3 is TGCAGCGTTGACAGGGGGCTAGGCACAGATACGCAGTATTTT.

This clone was seen only a few times. The chain has TRBV5-1 and TRBJ1-4; D is undetermined. Trimming pared 0 bases from V and 3 bases from J, leaving 9 bases between. The germline V gene encodes CDR1 SGHRS and CDR2 YFSETQ. This CDR3 is 15 amino acids long. CDR3 residues: CASSLDGNPNEKLFF. CDR3 in DNA: TGCGCCAGCAGCTTGGATGGGAATCCTAATGAAAAACTGTTTTTT.

The chain links TRBV5-5 to TRBJ2-1; D may correspond to TRBD1 or TRBD2 (5 bases each). The V gene's germline CDR1 is SGHKS and CDR2 YYEKEE (reference sequence). The CDR3 extends over 15 amino acids. V lost 4 bases and J lost 4, with 15 bases in between. In DNA, the CDR3 is TGTGCCAGCAGCCTGGACCTTGGGGGTTACAATGAGCAGTTCTTC. Protein product: CASSLDLGGYNEQFF.

This clone was counted a single time. The gene calls are TRBV19 and TRBJ2-1; 9 bases are shared with TRBD1. This CDR3 comprises 13 residues. Trimming at V came to 5 bases and at J to 6 bases, leaving 2 bases not matched to a gene. CDR1 and CDR2 from the germline V gene are LNHDA and SQIVND (reference sequence). The CDR3 is CASSQTGGNEQFF. CDR3 coding DNA: TGTGCCAGTAGTCAGACAGGGGGCAATGAGCAGTTCTTC.

This clone showed up just a few times. A far larger clone is off by one base, so a read error is likely. V and J are TRBV6-1 and TRBJ1-2, with 9 bases fitting TRBD1. Germline V CDR1 and CDR2: MNHNS, SASEGT. This CDR3 is 17 amino acids long. V lost 4 bases, J lost 2 bases, and 11 bases stayed unmatched. CDR3 sequence: CASSADRGRVQNYGYTF. The CDR3 DNA reads as TGTGCCAGCAGTGCGGACAGGGGCCGCGTCCAGAACTATGGCTACACCTTC.

The chain couples TRBV4-1 to TRBJ2-2; D might be TRBD1 (5 bases). The V gene's germline CDR1 is MGHRA and CDR2 YSYEKL. Trimming left V 0 bases short and J 4 bases short, with 9 bases between. The length of the CDR3 is 15 residues. The CDR3 nucleotides are TGCGCCAGCAGCCAAGATCACAGGCCCACCGGGGAGCTGTTTTTT. It encodes CASSQDHRPTGELFF.

The rearrangement uses TRBV5-1 and TRBJ2-7, with 14 bases fitting TRBD2. V lost 6 bases, J lost 0 bases, and 5 bases stayed unmatched. The CDR3 length is 16 residues. Germline V gene sequence: CDR1 SGHRS, CDR2 YFSETQ. The CDR3 is CASTSGTSGSSYEQYF. CDR3 in DNA: TGCGCCAGCACCTCCGGGACTAGCGGGAGCTCCTACGAGCAGTACTTC.

This chain joins TRBV28 and TRBJ1-5; D may be TRBD1 (6 bases). V dropped 8 bases and J dropped 0 bases, with 17 bases sitting between them. Germline loops: CDR1 MDHEN, CDR2 SYDVKM. There are 16 residues in the CDR3. CDR3 nucleotides: TGTGCCAGCTCGGTTCCCGGACAGTATAGCAATCAGCCCCAGCATTTT. Its translation is CASSVPGQYSNQPQHF.

With regard to this clone: Since a far larger clone is one base different, this is likely a read error. In the same sample, other DNA sequences code for this CDR3. The V gene is TRBV29-1, the J gene TRBJ2-7; D might be TRBD1 (5 bases). Germline V gene lookup returns CDR1 SQVTM and CDR2 ANQGSEA. The CDR3 runs 12 residues. The germline V and J ends were trimmed by 4 bases and 0 bases, with 7 bases remaining between them. The CDR3 here is CSVGGASYEQYF. The DNA for the CDR3 is TGCAGCGTTGGGGGCGCCTCCTACGAGCAGTACTTC.

This clone was recorded once. This rearrangement joins TRBV4-1 to TRBJ2-5; D may be TRBD2 (5 bases). The CDR3 runs 14 residues. Trimming took off 4 bases at V and 12 bases at J, with 21 bases between the two ends. In germline, CDR1 is MGHRA, CDR2 YSYEKL. The CDR3 nucleotides read TGCGCCAGCAGCCCCGCCGACGAGCTCGGGGTTGAGTACTTC. Translating it yields CASSPADELGVEYF.

This clone was seen only a few times. The rearrangement joins TRBV6-1 to TRBJ1-5, with D possibly TRBD1 on 6 matching bases. V was trimmed by 3 bases and J by 5 bases, leaving 11 bases between them. This CDR3 comprises 14 residues. The germline gives CDR1 MNHNS, CDR2 SASEGT. CDR3 nucleotide sequence: TGTGCCAGCAGTGAGGCAGGGGAATATCAGCCCCAGCATTTT. Amino acid sequence: CASSEAGEYQPQHF.

Comment on this clone: This sample also contains other DNA sequences that code for the same CDR3. The rearrangement links TRBV9 to TRBJ2-7; D remains ambiguous. This CDR3 contains 13 residues. Trimming took off 4 bases at V and 1 base at J, with 9 bases between the two ends. CDR1 and CDR2 from the germline V gene are SGDLS and YYNGEE. Here the CDR3 DNA reads TGTGCCAGCAGCCCCGGGCTGTCCTACGAGCAGTACTTC. Protein product: CASSPGLSYEQYF.

The V call is TRBV5-4, the J call TRBJ2-7, with D tentatively TRBD2 (7 bases). Germline CDR1 reads SGHNT; CDR2 reads YYREEE (reference sequence). The CDR3 is 13 amino acids. The V end was cut by 4 bases, the J end by 5 bases, with 13 bases between. CDR3 nucleotides: TGTGCCAGCAGCCGCTGGGGGGGGCACGAGCAGTACTTC. The encoded protein is CASSRWGGHEQYF.

There are a few counts of this clone. A read error is the likely source, as a far larger clone sits one nucleotide away. The CDR3 DNA reads TGTGCCAGCAGTGGGGCAGGTTATTCCTACGAGCAGTACTTC. This translates into CASSGAGYSYEQYF. This chain uses TRBV2 with TRBJ2-7; D is uncertain. The CDR3 has 14 amino acids. The germline gives CDR1 SNHLY, CDR2 FYNNEI. The V and J ends lost 4 bases and 1 base respectively, with 11 bases between them.

The chain carries TRBV7-2 and TRBJ2-2; unclear D gene. Trimming took off 0 bases at V and 1 base at J, with 6 bases between the two ends. This CDR3 has 15 residues. Germline V gene sequence: CDR1 SGHTA, CDR2 FQGNSA. CDR3 region: CASSLAAGNTGELFF. The CDR3 DNA sequence: TGTGCCAGCAGCTTAGCGGCCGGGAACACCGGGGAGCTGTTTTTT.

This chain connects TRBV15 to TRBJ1-3, with 7 nucleotides matching TRBD1. CDR3 size: 16 residues. Germline V gives CDR1 LNHNV, CDR2 YYDKDF (reference sequence). J lost 3 bases, V lost 0 bases, and 5 bases had no gene match. DNA of the CDR3: TGTGCCACCAGCAGAGAACAGGGGTTAGGTGGAAACACCATATATTTT. Its translation: CATSREQGLGGNTIYF.

This clone was seen once. A far larger clone is just one base off, so this is likely a read error. The chain links TRBV6-6 to TRBJ1-5; D unresolved. Germline V gene data show CDR1 as MNHNY and CDR2 as SVGAGI (reference sequence). The CDR3 runs to 13 residues. The DNA of the CDR3 is TGTACCAGCACCGCCGTAAGCAATCAGCCCCAGCATTTT. This encodes CTSTAVSNQPQHF.

This rearrangement joins TRBV7-3 to TRBJ2-2; TRBD2 might be the D (6 bases). Germline loops: CDR1 SGHTA, CDR2 FQGTGA. This CDR3 comprises 16 residues. Between the trimmed V and J ends, which lost 5 bases and 1 base, there was a span of 14 bases. Written as DNA, the CDR3 is TGTGCCAGCAGCACAAGGGCGCGGGGGAACACCGGGGAGCTGTTTTTT. Its protein is CASSTRARGNTGELFF. Full variable domain (remainder filled in from reference TRBV7-3 and TRBJ2-2): GAGVSQTPSNKVTEKGKYVELRCDPISGHTALYWYRQSLGQGPEFLIYFQGTGAADDSGLPNDRFFAVRPEGSVSTLKIQRTERGDSAVYLCASSTRARGNTGELFFGEGSRLTVL.

J is TRBJ2-1 and V is TRBV19, with TRBD2 matching 11 bases. Trimming removed 5 bases from V and 0 bases from J; junction bases left unmatched: 6. CDR1 and CDR2 (germline): LNHDA, SQIVND (reference sequence). The CDR3 spans 17 residues. CDR3 nucleotide sequence: TGTGCCAGTAGTGGGGGACTAGCGGAAATCTCCTACAATGAGCAGTTCTTC. Translated, it gives CASSGGLAEISYNEQFF.

The chain links TRBV11-2 to TRBJ2-1; D is unresolved. The CDR3 is 12 amino acids. Between the trimmed V and J ends, which lost 3 bases and 8 bases, there was a span of 8 bases. CDR1 is SGHAT, CDR2 FQNNGV, per germline. The CDR3 DNA reads TGTGCCAGCAGCTTCTACGAGGATGAGCAGTTCTTC. Translation: CASSFYEDEQFF.

This clone was counted ten times or more. This chain uses TRBV7-6 with TRBJ2-3, with a weak D call TRBD1 (5 bases). Trimming removed 4 bases from V and 4 bases from J, with 9 bases in between. CDR3 length equals 13 residues. Germline values: CDR1 SGHVS, CDR2 FNYEAQ. The CDR3 here is CASSSYRSDTQYF. For the CDR3, the DNA is TGTGCCAGCAGCTCATACAGGTCAGATACGCAGTATTTT.

Of note for this clone: A much larger clone is a single base away; this may be a read error. The chain is built from TRBV7-2 and TRBJ2-5; the D gene could be TRBD1 or TRBD2 (5 bases each). Trimming took 5 bases from V and 2 from J, leaving 12 bases between them. Germline V gene data show CDR1 as SGHTA and CDR2 as FQGNSA. The CDR3 has 14 amino acids. This chain's CDR3 is CASSLGPRQETQYF. CDR3 coding DNA: TGTGCCAGCAGCCTGGGACCCCGGCAAGAGACCCAGTACTTC.

The rearrangement uses TRBV7-9 and TRBJ2-7; D call uncertain. Per germline, CDR1 SEHNR and CDR2 FQNEAQ (reference sequence). The V and J ends lost 1 base and 7 bases respectively, with 8 bases between them. The CDR3 runs 12 residues. The CDR3 DNA is TGTGCCAGCAGCTTAGTGATGGAGGAGCAGTACTTC. Its protein is CASSLVMEEQYF.

Concerning this clone: This probably arose from a read error, given a far larger clone one base away. The sample carries other DNA sequences with the same CDR3. The V and J genes are TRBV7-8 and TRBJ2-7, with 8 bases identical to TRBD2. Germline V gives CDR1 SGHVS, CDR2 FQNEAQ. The CDR3 contains 17 residues. The CDR3 bases are TGTGCTAGCAGCTTAGCACGGGTAGCGGGGTCCCCCTACGAGCAGTACTTC. Translated: CASSLARVAGSPYEQYF.

The rearrangement joins TRBV9 to TRBJ2-5; D is unresolved. CDR3 length equals 14 residues. V was cut by 3 bases and J by 5 bases, with 14 bases left in between. The germline V gene has CDR1 SGDLS and CDR2 YYNGEE. CDR3 nucleotides: TGTGCCAGCAGCGCCCGGACGGCCGCGGAGACCCAGTACTTC. Translated, it gives CASSARTAAETQYF.

This chain links TRBV7-8 with TRBJ1-5; unclear D gene. With 1 base removed from V and 2 bases from J, the gap between germline ends came to 21 bases. This CDR3 region has 19 residues. CDR1 is SGHVS and CDR2 is FQNEAQ in the germline V gene. The CDR3 nucleotides are TGTGCCAGCAGCTTAGGGAGGGTTGCGGGTCCCTTGGGCAATCAGCCCCAGCATTTT. This encodes CASSLGRVAGPLGNQPQHF.